This passage covers 2 T cell receptor beta chains from one sample sequenced in a study of T cell changes during pregnancy in multiple sclerosis. Only in-frame clones appear in the TCRdb table, and some are missing; sequencing was by immunoSEQ multiplex PCR. The sample has tens of thousands of clones; 93% are singletons. Sequencing was performed on CD8+ T cells from peripheral blood mononuclear cells, taken in the second trimester of pregnancy. Source of these receptors: a female donor with multiple sclerosis, enrolled in a pregnancy study.

The V gene is TRBV7-8, the J gene TRBJ2-2; D perhaps matches TRBD1 (7 bases). This CDR3 contains 14 residues. Germline V gene sequence: CDR1 SGHVS, CDR2 FQNEAQ. V lost 4 bases and J lost 8, with 14 bases in between. CDR3 DNA: TGTGCCAGCAGCTACAGGGGAGGAGGAGGGGAGCTGTTTTTT. Its translation: CASSYRGGGGELFF.

The genes are TRBV30 and TRBJ2-1; TRBD1 matches 7 bases. The CDR3 totals 17 residues. Trimming at V came to 0 bases and at J to 3 bases, leaving 11 bases not matched to a gene. Germline assignment: CDR1 GTSNPN and CDR2 SVGIG (reference sequence). CDR3 in amino acids: CAWSVDRSPLVYNEQFF. The CDR3 DNA sequence: TGTGCCTGGAGTGTGGACAGGTCCCCCTTGGTCTACAATGAGCAGTTCTTC.